These 31 T cell receptor beta chains were sequenced from one sample in a study of T cells in Graves' hyperthyroidism and ophthalmopathy. The TCR beta CDR3 regions underwent amplification using RNA transcripts as the source. Primed by the HTBI set, a first-round RT-PCR was run on the TCR CDR3. A single record per CDR3 protein comes from TCRdb applying MiXCR to the multiplex PCR reads. The sample lists about 500,000 distinct CDR3 sequences, about 16% occurring once. Material for sequencing was blood. The source is a young woman with Graves' ophthalmopathy.

This clonotype showed up many times. V usage is TRBV7-8 and J usage is TRBJ1-4; a possible D gene is TRBD1 (5 bases). The germline V gene encodes CDR1 SGHVS and CDR2 FQNEAQ. This CDR3 has 13 amino acids. With 2 bases removed from V and 8 bases from J, the gap between germline ends came to 9 bases. DNA of the CDR3: TGTGCCAGCAGCTTAAAAGGGGCAGAAAAACTGTTTTTT. It translates to CASSLKGAEKLFF.

The rearrangement uses TRBV19 and TRBJ2-7; D remains unclear. V shed 9 bases and J shed 6 bases, with 12 bases lying between them. This CDR3 has 11 residues. In germline, CDR1 is LNHDA, CDR2 SQIVND (reference sequence). The CDR3 nucleotides read TGTGCCAGCTCGGTTGGGTCCGAGCAGTACTTC. Encoded protein: CASSVGSEQYF.

The chain carries TRBV4-1 and TRBJ2-4; the D is unclear. CDR3 length: 22 residues. The V end lost 1 base, the J end lost 0 bases, and 28 bases lay between the germline ends. CDR1 is MGHRA and CDR2 is YSYEKL in the germline V gene. The CDR3 region is CASSQVFSLSAALKLAKNIQYF. CDR3 DNA sequence: TGCGCCAGCAGCCAAGTTTTTTCTTTGTCGGCCGCCCTCAAGCTAGCCAAAAACATTCAGTACTTC.

The rearrangement joins TRBV5-8 to TRBJ2-7; no reliable D call. The V end lost 1 base, the J end lost 3 bases, and 8 bases lay between the germline ends. CDR3 size: 13 residues. Germline V CDR1 and CDR2: SGHTS, YDEGEE. CDR3 bases: TGTGCCAGCAGCTTGAATCTCTTCTACGAGCAGTACTTC. Translation: CASSLNLFYEQYF.

The genes are TRBV20-1 and TRBJ1-3; tentative D call: TRBD1 (5 bases). From germline, CDR1 is DFQATT and CDR2 SNEGSKA (reference sequence). V dropped 5 bases and J dropped 0 bases, with 14 bases sitting between them. The CDR3 is 15 residues long. DNA for the CDR3: TGCAGTGCTCGGGGGGGACCGAGCTCTGGAAACACCATATATTTT. This sequence encodes CSARGGPSSGNTIYF.

This sequence joins TRBV5-4 and TRBJ2-2; D remains ambiguous. CDR1 and CDR2 (germline): SGHNT, YYREEE (reference sequence). V shed 0 bases and J shed 6 bases, with 9 bases lying between them. This CDR3 has 14 residues. The CDR3 spells CASSLGLSAGELFF. Here the CDR3 DNA reads TGTGCCAGCAGCTTGGGTCTGAGTGCCGGGGAGCTGTTTTTT.

This clonotype has ten or more counts. The gene calls are TRBV11-3 and TRBJ2-1, with a weak D call TRBD2 (5 bases). The CDR3 is 14 amino acids. The V gene's germline CDR1 is SGHNT and CDR2 YENEEA. The V and J ends lost 5 bases and 3 bases respectively, with 11 bases between them. As DNA, the CDR3 is TGTGCCAGCAGCGCGGACTGGGGCTACAATGAGCAGTTCTTC. This encodes CASSADWGYNEQFF.

The chain employs TRBV4-3 and TRBJ2-1; 12 bases agree with TRBD2. The CDR3 loop spans 18 amino acids. Per germline, CDR1 LGHNA and CDR2 YSLEER. V shed 0 bases, J shed 7 bases, and the junction held 10 bases outside the gene matches. The CDR3 DNA sequence: TGCGCCAGCAGCCAAGATCGGACAGGACTAGCGGGACTTAATGAGCAGTTCTTC. Translation gives CASSQDRTGLAGLNEQFF.

The rearrangement links TRBV6-1 to TRBJ2-2; TRBD2 might be the D (6 bases). There are 16 residues in the CDR3. Between the trimmed V and J ends, which lost 2 bases and 5 bases, there was a span of 15 bases. Germline V gives CDR1 MNHNS, CDR2 SASEGT. DNA for the CDR3: TGTGCCAGCAGTGAAAAAGGGCGGAGGGTTACCGGGGAGCTGTTTTTT. Protein: CASSEKGRRVTGELFF.

This clonotype has a handful of counts. V and J are TRBV11-3 and TRBJ2-2; 9 bases match TRBD2. Per the germline V gene, CDR1 is SGHNT and CDR2 is YENEEA. V lost 3 bases, J lost 7 bases, and 6 bases stayed unmatched. The CDR3 totals 15 residues. This chain's CDR3 is CASSFMTSGNGELFF. In nucleotides, the CDR3 is TGTGCCAGCAGCTTCATGACTAGCGGTAACGGGGAGCTGTTTTTT.

This sequence joins TRBV7-3 and TRBJ2-7, with 7 bases that match TRBD2. Germline CDR1 SGHTA, CDR2 FQGTGA. Unmatched junction bases numbered 15, after V lost 9 bases and J lost 7 bases. The CDR3 spans 14 residues. DNA of the CDR3: TGTGCCAGTAGTATAGAGAGCCGGGGGGTGGAGCAGTACTTC. Translation: CASSIESRGVEQYF.

At least ten counts were recorded for this clonotype. The V call is TRBV30, the J call TRBJ1-1; no reliable D call. The CDR3 runs 14 residues. Trimming removed 1 base from V and 1 base from J, with 10 bases in between. CDR1 is GTSNPN, CDR2 SVGIG, per germline (reference sequence). The CDR3 loop is CAWSARRPNTEAFF. In nucleotides, the CDR3 is TGTGCCTGGAGTGCGAGGAGGCCGAACACTGAAGCTTTCTTT.

The rearrangement joins TRBV4-2 to TRBJ2-7; 9 positions agree with TRBD2. J was trimmed by 7 bases and V by 5 bases; bases with no gene match: 6. There are 13 residues in the CDR3. CDR1 and CDR2 (germline): LGHNA, YNFKEQ. The CDR3 sequence is CASSGSGRFEQYF. The CDR3, as DNA: TGTGCCAGCAGCGGCAGCGGGAGGTTTGAGCAGTACTTC.

Regarding this clonotype: Just one base apart from a much larger clone, this may be a read error. This chain uses TRBV28 with TRBJ1-5, with 7 bases identical to TRBD1. The CDR3 covers 14 residues. The V gene end was trimmed by 7 bases and the J gene end by 7 bases; junction bases not matched to a gene: 10. The germline V gene has CDR1 MDHEN and CDR2 SYDVKM. In DNA form, the CDR3 reads TGTGCCAGCAATCCACGGACAGGTGTGCAGCCCCAGCATTTT. It is translated as CASNPRTGVQPQHF.

This clonotype was seen repeatedly, ten times or more. The chain recombines TRBV11-1 with TRBJ2-7, with D uncertain. This CDR3 contains 14 residues. Between the trimmed V and J ends, which lost 5 bases and 3 bases, there was a span of 14 bases. Per germline, CDR1 SGHAT and CDR2 FQDESV (reference sequence). This CDR3 reads CASSPGLYGYEQYF. CDR3 DNA sequence: TGTGCCAGCAGCCCGGGTCTCTATGGCTACGAGCAGTACTTC.

The chain recombines TRBV5-1 with TRBJ2-1, with 7 bases aligning to TRBD2. Trimming took 2 bases from V and 5 from J; bases not matched to a gene: 7. There are 15 residues in the CDR3. From germline, CDR1 is SGHRS and CDR2 YFSETQ. The chain's CDR3 is CASSFLTGGNNEQFF. The DNA for the CDR3 is TGCGCCAGCAGCTTTTTAACGGGAGGTAACAATGAGCAGTTCTTC.

Many counts were recorded for this clonotype. The rearrangement uses TRBV7-8 and TRBJ2-1; D not certain. The CDR3 totals 14 residues. Germline CDR1 SGHVS, CDR2 FQNEAQ. The V and J ends lost 0 bases and 0 bases respectively, with 3 bases between them. In DNA, the CDR3 is TGTGCCAGCAGCTTAGCCAGCTCCTACAATGAGCAGTTCTTC. It translates to CASSLASSYNEQFF.

There are many counts of this clonotype. The rearrangement links TRBV6-2 or TRBV6-3 to TRBJ2-1, with 7 bases lining up with TRBD2. There are 14 residues in the CDR3. V was pared by 6 bases and J by 9 bases, with 11 bases of the junction left unmatched. Germline V gene sequence: CDR1 MNHEY, CDR2 SVGEGT. The CDR3 spells CASRWAGEGSEQFF. The CDR3 DNA is TGTGCCAGCAGGTGGGCGGGAGAGGGCAGTGAGCAGTTCTTC.

This clonotype was counted between two and nine times. The chain combines TRBV6-4 with TRBJ2-3; 9 bases agree with TRBD2. The CDR3 contains 14 residues. The germline CDR1 and CDR2 sequences are MRHNA and SNTAGT. Unmatched junction bases numbered 1, after V lost 6 bases and J lost 0 bases. The CDR3 reads CASRTSGSTDTQYF. The CDR3 DNA reads as TGTGCCAGCAGGACTAGCGGTAGCACAGATACGCAGTATTTT.

The chain couples TRBV20-1 to TRBJ1-6; 7 bases map to TRBD1. The CDR3 has 13 amino acids. V gave up 6 bases and J gave up 7 bases; unmatched junction bases: 6. Per germline, CDR1 DFQATT and CDR2 SNEGSKA (reference sequence). This CDR3 reads CSAPRDRNSPLHF. The CDR3 DNA sequence: TGCAGTGCACCCCGGGACAGAAATTCACCCCTCCACTTT.

This clonotype turned up a few times. This may come from a read error, since a much larger clone is one base off. This likely comes from a read error, as the CDR3 has no conserved phenylalanine or tryptophan at its end. The rearrangement uses TRBV11-2 and TRBJ2-3; 7 nucleotides agree with TRBD1. Trimming removed 5 bases from V and 3 bases from J; junction bases left unmatched: 5. The CDR3 spans 14 residues. Per germline, CDR1 SGHAT and CDR2 FQNNGV. As DNA, the CDR3 is TGTGCCAGCAGCAACGACAGGGTAACAGATACGCAGTATTCT. Translated: CASSNDRVTDTQYS.

This clonotype was detected a few times. The J gene is TRBJ2-1, the V gene TRBV5-4, with a tentative D call TRBD2 (7 bases). CDR1 is SGHNT and CDR2 is YYREEE in the germline V gene (reference sequence). V dropped 4 bases and J dropped 3 bases, with 11 bases sitting between them. The CDR3 has 14 amino acids. In nucleotides, the CDR3 is TGTGCCAGCAGCGGGGGGGGCGACTACAATGAGCAGTTCTTC. It yields the protein CASSGGGDYNEQFF.

This clonotype was detected ten times or more. The V call is TRBV20-1, the J call TRBJ2-5, with D unclear. Germline V gene sequence: CDR1 DFQATT, CDR2 SNEGSKA (reference sequence). The CDR3 spans 12 residues. Trimming removed 1 base from V and 1 base from J, with 4 bases in between. The CDR3 loop is CSARAVQETQYF. The CDR3, as DNA: TGCAGTGCTAGAGCGGTCCAAGAGACCCAGTACTTC.

This clonotype showed up many times. Compared with germline, one end of the junction differs, possibly owing to a read error. V and J are TRBV7-9 and TRBJ2-6; TRBD2 agrees at 10 bases. This CDR3 has 16 residues. Germline V gene sequence: CDR1 SEHNR, CDR2 FQNEAQ (reference sequence). CDR3 DNA: TGTGCCAGCAGTTTAGCGGGAGGCTCTGGGGCCAACGTCCTGACTTTC. It yields the protein CASSLAGGSGANVLTF.

This clonotype has at least ten counts. The rearrangement uses TRBV28 and TRBJ2-1, with a weak D call TRBD2 (6 bases). The V end lost 3 bases, the J end lost 13 bases, and 10 bases lay between the germline ends. The CDR3 length is 11 residues. Germline V CDR1 and CDR2: MDHEN, SYDVKM. For the CDR3, the DNA is TGTGCCAGCAGTTTGGTGGGAGGTCAGTTCTTC. It specifies CASSLVGGQFF.

J is TRBJ1-1 and V is TRBV4-1, with 8 bases matching TRBD1. V dropped 1 base and J dropped 1; count of bases not matched to a gene: 14. CDR3 length: 19 amino acids. Looked up from germline, CDR1 is MGHRA and CDR2 is YSYEKL. This CDR3 is CASSQGPARQGTQNTEAFF. The CDR3 region has the DNA TGCGCCAGCAGCCAAGGCCCCGCTAGACAGGGGACTCAGAACACTGAAGCTTTCTTT.

To note about this clonotype: A much larger clone lies one base from this, so it may be a read error. The CDR3 ends on some other residue instead of the conserved phenylalanine or tryptophan, so this is likely a read error. This chain joins TRBV2 and TRBJ1-5; D unclear. This CDR3 spans 15 amino acids. Germline V CDR1 and CDR2: SNHLY, FYNNEI. V was cut by 5 bases and J by 1 base, with 12 bases left in between. CDR3 bases: TGTGCCAGCAGTCCCTACAGAATCAGCAATCAGCCCCAGCATGTT. It yields the protein CASSPYRISNQPQHV.

This clonotype has a count of ten or more. CDR3 DNA sequence: TGCAGTGCTAGAGAGGCAGCTAAGTCCTATGGCTACACCTTC. It yields the protein CSAREAAKSYGYTF. This chain connects TRBV20-1 to TRBJ1-2; D gene uncertain. Trimming stripped 0 bases from V and 4 bases from J, with 12 bases between. The CDR3 has 14 amino acids. The V gene's germline CDR1 is DFQATT and CDR2 SNEGSKA (reference sequence).

This clonotype was detected only a few times. This rearrangement joins TRBV18 to TRBJ1-6, with a weak D call TRBD1 (6 bases). The V and J ends lost 5 bases and 8 bases respectively, with 13 bases between them. From germline, CDR1 is KGHSH and CDR2 LQKENI. There are 14 residues in the CDR3. The CDR3 DNA is TGTGCCAGCTCAGATACAGGGTTCCATTCACCCCTCCACTTT. It translates to CASSDTGFHSPLHF. The complete variable domain, with remaining parts taken from reference TRBV18 and TRBJ1-6, reads NAGVMQNPRHLVRRRGQEARLRCSPMKGHSHVYWYRQLPEEGLKFMVYLQKENIIDESGMPKERFSAEFPKEGPSILRIQQVVRGDSAAYFCASSDTGFHSPLHFGNGTRLTVT.

In this sample, this clonotype turned up many times. The chain has TRBV7-9 and TRBJ2-7, with D perhaps given as TRBD1 or TRBD2 (5 bases each). The CDR3 has 13 amino acids. The germline V gene has CDR1 SEHNR and CDR2 FQNEAQ (reference sequence). Between the trimmed V and J ends, which lost 2 bases and 6 bases, there was a span of 11 bases. CDR3 sequence reads: CASSLTSGSEQYF. CDR3 in DNA: TGTGCCAGCAGCTTAACGTCAGGGAGCGAGCAGTACTTC.

This clonotype occurred a few times. The chain joins TRBV5-6 to TRBJ2-2; D not resolved. V lost 1 base to trimming and J lost 0 bases, with 10 bases between them. Germline V gives CDR1 SGHDT, CDR2 YYEEEE. CDR3 length equals 16 residues. The CDR3 DNA follows: TGTGCCAGCAGCTTGATGGGATTCGCGAACACCGGGGAGCTGTTTTTT. Its protein product is CASSLMGFANTGELFF. Drawing the rest from reference TRBV5-6 and TRBJ2-2, the complete variable domain is DAGVTQSPTHLIKTRGQQVTLRCSPKSGHDTVSWYQQALGQGPQFIFQYYEEEERQRGNFPDRFSGHQFPNYSSELNVNALLLGDSALYLCASSLMGFANTGELFFGEGSRLTVL.